This TCR beta chain was recorded in a study of T cells in tuberculosis. Time point denoted: new active TB diagnosis, blood taken before or within 7 days of starting treatment. V gave up 1 base and J gave up 5 bases, with 15 bases separating them. Germline CDR1 is SGHVS and CDR2 is FQNEAQ. This CDR3 contains 15 residues. Profiled with immunoSEQ multiplex PCR; TCRdb holds only in-frame clones, not every one. Of some 31,000 clones listed, about 90% are singletons. Sample: PBMCs, taken at tuberculosis diagnosis. The TCR comes from an adult with tuberculosis. The chain recombines TRBV7-8 with TRBJ2-7; D possibly corresponds to TRBD2 (6 bases). The CDR3 reads CASSLVRGPWDEQYF. In DNA, the CDR3 is TGTGCCAGCAGCTTAGTGCGGGGCCCGTGGGACGAGCAGTACTTC.